This record looks at one T cell receptor (beta chain) sequence and its context. As yet, its antigen is unknown. Treatment of patients with chemo-refractory metastatic non-small-cell lung cancer consisted of focal radiation plus CTLA-4 blockade with ipilimumab. Sequenced by immunoSEQ multiplex PCR; TCRdb stores in-frame clones only, minus some. The sample has approximately 40,000 clones, 77% seen once. This sample was included in a study of radiotherapy plus CTLA-4 blockade in lung cancer. As for the study in general: Among enrolled patients, roughly 20% responded and more than 25% achieved disease control.

The CDR3 loop spans 16 amino acids. Germline CDR1 reads LNHDA; CDR2 reads SQIVND (reference sequence). Unmatched junction bases numbered 6, after V lost 6 bases and J lost 0 bases. Overall study results and limits: Interferon-beta, together with early blood T cell clone dynamics, reportedly best predicted response. In blood, after radiotherapy plus ipilimumab, tumor-derived TCR clones expanded.

The sequence derives from a human donor with non-small cell lung cancer whose response to radiotherapy plus ipilimumab could not be evaluated. The chain employs TRBV19 and TRBJ2-3, with 10 bases lining up with TRBD2. Sequencing was performed on peripheral blood, taken from a patient treated with radiotherapy plus ipilimumab. CDR3 DNA sequence: TGTGCCAGTAGCCAAAGGACTAGCGGAAGCACAGATACGCAGTATTTT. This sequence encodes CASSQRTSGSTDTQYF.